This is a list of T cell receptor beta chains from one sample in a study of blood T cells in healthy people across ages. Each CDR3 protein is one row after TCRdb ran MiXCR on the 5' RACE reads. The sample gives around 1.5 million distinct CDR3 sequences, 59% of which show up once; 6.5% to 8.5% is in the top ten. Sequencing used blood. These receptors came from a man younger than 35 in good health. Each CDR3 is given without its conserved first and last residue. D genes are given only for firm matches.

>TRBV4-1|-
ASSGVGYNEQF
>TRBV20-1|-
SASLTGEAGEQF
>TRBV28|-
ASSRRQVSETQY
>TRBV20-1|-
NARVIGPGVGSTDTQY
>TRBV13|TRBD1
ASSSRDRDEQY
>TRBV4-1|-
ASSQDSHYSFLNRGAF
>TRBV7-2|TRBD2
ASSLVGASGPSGANVLT
>TRBV27|-
ASSSSSDIYEQY
>TRBV13|-
ASSFLQLYGYT
>TRBV12-3/TRBV12-4|-
ASIHYRVWEDTIY
>TRBV4-1|TRBD1
ASSQGGTGLLLNTEAF
>TRBV25-1|TRBD2
ASSPGTTPRETQY